This TCR beta chain was identified during a study of T-cell reconstitution after alpha-beta-depleted transplantation in children. This clonotype was detected ten times or more. Molecular barcoding with unique molecular identifiers was used for the TCRbeta library. From the PCR reads, TCRdb called clonotypes with MiXCR, one entry per CDR3 protein. The sample has some 220,000 distinct CDR3 sequences, approximately 11% seen once; the top ten hold roughly 27%. In germline, CDR1 is LGHDT, CDR2 YNNKEL (reference sequence). There are 17 residues in the CDR3. The germline V and J ends were trimmed by 2 bases and 2 bases, with 15 bases remaining between them.

This clonotype was obtained from a child less than two years old with acute myeloid leukemia, due to receive a stem cell transplant. This chain connects TRBV3-1 to TRBJ2-2; D is ambiguous. The sequencing here drew on PBMCs, taken before TCRalphabeta/CD19-depleted stem cell transplant. The CDR3 loop is CASSQNALNRNTGELFF. The CDR3 region has the DNA TGTGCCAGCAGCCAAAACGCCCTTAACAGAAACACCGGGGAGCTGTTTTTT.